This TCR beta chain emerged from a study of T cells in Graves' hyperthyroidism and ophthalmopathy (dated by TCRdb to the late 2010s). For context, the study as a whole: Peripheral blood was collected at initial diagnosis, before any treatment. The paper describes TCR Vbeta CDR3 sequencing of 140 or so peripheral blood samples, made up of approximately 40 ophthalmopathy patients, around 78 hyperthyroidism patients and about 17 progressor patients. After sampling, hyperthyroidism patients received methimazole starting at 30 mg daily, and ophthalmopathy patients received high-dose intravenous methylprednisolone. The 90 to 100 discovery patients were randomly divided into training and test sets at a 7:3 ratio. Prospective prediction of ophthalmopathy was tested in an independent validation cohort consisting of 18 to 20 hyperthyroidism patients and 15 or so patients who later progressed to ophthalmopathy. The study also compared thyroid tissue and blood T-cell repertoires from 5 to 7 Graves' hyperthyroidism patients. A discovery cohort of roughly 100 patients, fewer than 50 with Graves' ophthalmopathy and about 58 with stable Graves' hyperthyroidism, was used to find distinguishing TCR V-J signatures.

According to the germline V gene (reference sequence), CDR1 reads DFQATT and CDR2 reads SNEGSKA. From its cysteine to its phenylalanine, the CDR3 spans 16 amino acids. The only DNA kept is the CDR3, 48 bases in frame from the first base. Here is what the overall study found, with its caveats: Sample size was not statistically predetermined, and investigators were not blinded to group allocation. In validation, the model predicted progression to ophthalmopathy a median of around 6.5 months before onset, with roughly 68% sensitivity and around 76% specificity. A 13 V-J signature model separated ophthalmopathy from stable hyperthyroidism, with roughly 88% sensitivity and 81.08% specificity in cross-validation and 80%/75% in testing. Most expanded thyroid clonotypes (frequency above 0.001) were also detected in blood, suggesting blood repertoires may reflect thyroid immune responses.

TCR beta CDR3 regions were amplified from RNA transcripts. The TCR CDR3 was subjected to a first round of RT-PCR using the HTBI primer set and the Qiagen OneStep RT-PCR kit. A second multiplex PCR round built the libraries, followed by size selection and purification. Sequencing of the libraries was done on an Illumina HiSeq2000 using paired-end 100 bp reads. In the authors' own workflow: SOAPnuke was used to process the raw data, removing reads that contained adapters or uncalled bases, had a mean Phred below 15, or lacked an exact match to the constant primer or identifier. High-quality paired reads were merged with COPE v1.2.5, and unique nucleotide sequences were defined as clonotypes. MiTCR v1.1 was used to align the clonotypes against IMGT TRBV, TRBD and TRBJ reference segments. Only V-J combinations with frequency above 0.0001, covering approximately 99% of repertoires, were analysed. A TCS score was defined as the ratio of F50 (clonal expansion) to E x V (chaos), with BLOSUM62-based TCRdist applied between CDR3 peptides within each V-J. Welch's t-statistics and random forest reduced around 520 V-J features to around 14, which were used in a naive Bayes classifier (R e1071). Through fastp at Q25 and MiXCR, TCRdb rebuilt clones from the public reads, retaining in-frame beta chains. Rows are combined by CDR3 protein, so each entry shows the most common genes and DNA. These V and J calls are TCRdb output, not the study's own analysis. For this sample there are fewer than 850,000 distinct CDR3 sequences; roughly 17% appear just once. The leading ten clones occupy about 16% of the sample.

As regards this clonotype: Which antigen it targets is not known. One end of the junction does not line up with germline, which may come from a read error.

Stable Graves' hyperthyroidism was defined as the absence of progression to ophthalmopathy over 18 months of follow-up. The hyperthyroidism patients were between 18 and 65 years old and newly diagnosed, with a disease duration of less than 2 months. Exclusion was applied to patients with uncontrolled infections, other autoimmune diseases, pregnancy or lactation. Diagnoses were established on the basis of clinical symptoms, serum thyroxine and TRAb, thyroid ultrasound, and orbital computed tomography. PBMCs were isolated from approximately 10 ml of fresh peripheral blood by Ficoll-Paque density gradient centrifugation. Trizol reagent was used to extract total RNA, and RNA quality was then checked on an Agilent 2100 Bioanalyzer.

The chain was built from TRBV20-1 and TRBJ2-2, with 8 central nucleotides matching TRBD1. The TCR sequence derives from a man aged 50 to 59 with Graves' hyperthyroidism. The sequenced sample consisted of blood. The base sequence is TGCAGTACTAGTAAAGCGACAGGGGCGAACACCGGGGAGCTGTTTTTT. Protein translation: CSTSKATGANTGELFF.